Reported below is one TCR beta chain. Its antigen is not identified. This specimen belongs to a study of a mutant IDH1 vaccine in newly diagnosed glioma. In the study overall: Earlier care involved radiotherapy, temozolomide, or both, and the majority received both.

Time point in this sample: week 35, safety follow-up. Doses of 300 ug of mutant IDH1 20-mer peptide were given with topical imiquimod. Profiling relied on immunoSEQ multiplex PCR, and the TCRdb table lists in-frame clones only, not all of them. The data hold over 40,000 clones, with 80% to 85% observed a single time. Findings of the study overall: Vaccine-induced immune responses were detected in around 92% of patients.

This CDR3 contains 12 residues. With 6 bases removed from V and 0 bases from J, the gap between germline ends came to 6 bases. Per the germline V gene, CDR1 is ENHRY and CDR2 is SYGVKD. This chain links TRBV10-3 with TRBJ2-7; TRBD1 might be the D (6 bases). The sample in question was PBMCs, obtained from a glioma patient whose treatment included an IDH1 peptide vaccine. This clonotype was sampled from a middle-aged woman with glioma. Some clones in this sample may be carry-over from other donors' samples. The CDR3 spells CAIRDSSYEQYF. The CDR3 nucleotides are TGTGCCATCAGGGACAGCTCCTACGAGCAGTACTTC.